These 13 T cell receptor beta chains came from one sample sequenced in a study of identical twins. TCRdb reprocessed the 5' RACE reads via MiXCR and lists one record per CDR3 protein. This table holds around 1.7 million distinct CDR3 sequences, 25% to 35% found once. Sequenced input: cord blood. The receptors come from a newborn girl in good health.

This rearrangement joins TRBV20-1 to TRBJ2-1, with unresolved D. Germline V gene lookup returns CDR1 DFQATT and CDR2 SNEGSKA (reference sequence). The CDR3 runs to 12 residues. Trimming cost V 0 bases and J 6 bases, with 6 bases left between them. The CDR3 bases are TGCAGTGCTAGAGATCTGGGCAATGAGCAGTTCTTC. Translating it yields CSARDLGNEQFF.

This clonotype has a handful of counts. The gene calls are TRBV5-1 and TRBJ1-6, with D unclear. V was cut by 5 bases and J by 7 bases, with 16 bases left in between. The CDR3 contains 15 residues. Looked up from germline, CDR1 is SGHRS and CDR2 is YFSETQ. CDR3 loop: CASSFTESENSPLHF. In DNA, the CDR3 is TGCGCCAGCAGTTTTACCGAAAGTGAAAATTCACCCCTCCACTTT.

This clonotype was found a few times. This chain uses TRBV18 with TRBJ2-3, with TRBD2 identical over 12 bases. V shed 0 bases and J 6 bases; nucleotides not matched to a gene: 7. The germline V gene has CDR1 KGHSH and CDR2 LQKENI. CDR3 length: 17 amino acids. The CDR3 nucleotides are TGTGCCAGCTCACCACCGTCGTCTAGCGGGAGGGCGGATACGCAGTATTTT. Protein: CASSPPSSSGRADTQYF.

This clonotype was detected ten times or more. Germline is not matched at one junction end, which may reflect a read error. The gene calls are TRBV12-3 or TRBV12-4 and TRBJ1-4; TRBD1 agrees at 12 bases. The CDR3 length is 14 residues. The CDR3 here is CASSRDRGREKLFF. In nucleotides, the CDR3 is TGCGCCAGCAGCCGGGACAGGGGGCGAGAAAAACTGTTTTTT.

The rearrangement joins TRBV7-2 to TRBJ2-1; D is perhaps TRBD2 (5 bases). Trimming removed 4 bases from V and 10 bases from J, with 11 bases in between. Germline CDR1 SGHTA, CDR2 FQGNSA. CDR3 length: 12 residues. The CDR3 sequence: CASSWTGQEQFF. The CDR3 DNA reads as TGTGCCAGCAGCTGGACTGGGCAAGAGCAGTTCTTC.

The chain links TRBV11-2 to TRBJ2-4; 8 nucleotides agree with TRBD2. Germline trimming cut 5 bases from V and 7 bases from J; bases unmatched to any gene: 7. CDR1 and CDR2 (germline): SGHAT, FQNNGV. The CDR3 spans 14 residues. CDR3 sequence: CASSRSGGRNIQYF. In nucleotides, the CDR3 is TGTGCCAGCAGCCGATCGGGCGGGAGGAACATTCAGTACTTC.

The rearrangement links TRBV3-1 to TRBJ2-7, with D possibly being TRBD1 or TRBD2 (5 bases each). Deletions cut 1 base from V and 3 bases from J, with 13 bases between. Germline V lookup: CDR1 LGHDT, CDR2 YNNKEL (reference sequence). This CDR3 is built from 15 residues. CDR3 region: CASSQAPLGRYEQYF. CDR3 bases: TGTGCCAGCAGCCAAGCTCCCCTGGGACGCTACGAGCAGTACTTC.

This clonotype was detected a few times. V usage is TRBV2 and J usage is TRBJ2-1, with D perhaps TRBD2 (5 bases). The CDR3 is 15 amino acids. Looked up from germline, CDR1 is SNHLY and CDR2 is FYNNEI. The V and J ends lost 7 bases and 6 bases respectively, with 19 bases between them. CDR3 bases: TGTGCCAGCACCCTAGGACTTGCCCTTCGCAATGAGCAGTTCTTC. Its protein product is CASTLGLALRNEQFF.

This chain links TRBV6-6 with TRBJ2-1; TRBD1 matches 9 bases. The V segment lost 5 bases and the J segment 10 bases; nucleotides outside the gene matches: 9. Germline V CDR1 and CDR2: MNHNY, SVGAGI (reference sequence). This CDR3 region has 14 residues. The CDR3: CASSRDRASYEQFF. Here the CDR3 DNA reads TGTGCCAGCAGTAGGGACAGGGCATCCTACGAGCAGTTCTTC.

The rearrangement links TRBV6-2 or TRBV6-3 to TRBJ2-4; TRBD2 agrees at 8 bases. Trimming at V came to 0 bases and at J to 14 bases, leaving 6 bases not matched to a gene. Germline V gene data show CDR1 as MNHEY and CDR2 as SVGEGT. The CDR3 length is 13 residues. The CDR3 coding sequence is TGTGCCAGCAGTTACTCGAAAAATAGCGGGAAGTACTTC. Protein product: CASSYSKNSGKYF.

V usage is TRBV20-1 and J usage is TRBJ1-2; 8 bases match TRBD1. J was trimmed by 8 bases and V by 6 bases; bases with no gene match: 17. The CDR3 has 15 amino acids. Germline V gene lookup returns CDR1 DFQATT and CDR2 SNEGSKA (reference sequence). The CDR3 is CSALLTRDRLSGYTF. Here the CDR3 DNA reads TGCAGTGCGCTACTTACTCGGGACAGGTTATCAGGCTACACCTTC.

In its sample, this clonotype was seen many times. This chain connects TRBV12-3 or TRBV12-4 to TRBJ2-3; D unclear. V lost 8 bases, J lost 2 bases, and 11 bases lay in between. The CDR3 totals 13 residues. DNA for the CDR3: TGTGCCAGCTCCCCCCTTACCACAGATACGCAGTATTTT. Translated: CASSPLTTDTQYF.

This clonotype was seen a few times. The chain carries TRBV3-1 and TRBJ1-2, with D hard to call. The CDR3 extends over 13 amino acids. V was pared by 2 bases and J by 8 bases, with 12 bases between. Germline assignment: CDR1 LGHDT and CDR2 YNNKEL (reference sequence). The DNA for the CDR3 is TGTGCCAGCAGCCAAACGGCCTCCTACGGCTACACCTTC. Protein product: CASSQTASYGYTF.